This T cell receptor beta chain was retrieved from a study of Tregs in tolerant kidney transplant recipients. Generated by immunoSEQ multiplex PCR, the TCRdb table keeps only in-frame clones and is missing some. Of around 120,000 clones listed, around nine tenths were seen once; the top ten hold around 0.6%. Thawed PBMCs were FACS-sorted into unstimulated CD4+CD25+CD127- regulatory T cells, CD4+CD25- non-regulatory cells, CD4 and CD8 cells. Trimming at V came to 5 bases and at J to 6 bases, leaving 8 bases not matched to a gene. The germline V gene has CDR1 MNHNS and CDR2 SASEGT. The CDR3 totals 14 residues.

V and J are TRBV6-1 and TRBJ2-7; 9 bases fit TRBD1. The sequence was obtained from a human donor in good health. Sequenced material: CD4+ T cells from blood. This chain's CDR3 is CASSTQGAEFEQYF. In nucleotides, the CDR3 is TGTGCCAGCAGTACACAGGGGGCGGAATTCGAGCAGTACTTC.